This T cell receptor beta chain originates from a study of early T cells in non-severe SARS-CoV-2 infection. Study in general: The sequenced material was bulk RNA from unsorted whole blood, and its chains were unpaired. Points from the study as a whole: VDJdb matches were skewed toward anti-spike CD8 T cell responses.

This clonotype occurred a few times. The antigen is unknown. From germline, CDR1 is LNHDA and CDR2 SQIVND (reference sequence). Trimming took off 5 bases at V and 0 bases at J, with 5 bases between the two ends. This CDR3 is 12 amino acids long. Attached unique molecular identifiers marked individual cDNA molecules. In TCRdb, the 5' RACE reads were re-called with MiXCR into one record per CDR3 protein. Counted here are about 56,000 distinct CDR3 sequences, roughly 15% occurring once; the ten biggest clones make up roughly 4.3%. The starting material was whole blood, obtained at baseline. This chain joins TRBV19 and TRBJ2-7, with D unresolved. The receptor was derived from an adult who was a healthcare worker with PCR-confirmed SARS-CoV-2 infection or an uninfected control (not recorded which). CDR3 nucleotide sequence: TGTGCCAGTAGTGCCAACTCCTACGAGCAGTACTTC. Residues: CASSANSYEQYF.